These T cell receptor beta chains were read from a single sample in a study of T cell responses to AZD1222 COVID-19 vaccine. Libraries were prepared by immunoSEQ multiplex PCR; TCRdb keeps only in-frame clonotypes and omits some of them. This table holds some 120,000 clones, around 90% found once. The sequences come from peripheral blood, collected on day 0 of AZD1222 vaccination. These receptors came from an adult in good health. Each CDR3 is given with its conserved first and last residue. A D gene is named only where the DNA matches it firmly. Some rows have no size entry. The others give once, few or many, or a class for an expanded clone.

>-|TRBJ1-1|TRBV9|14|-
TGTGCCAGCAGCGTAGCTGAGATTAACACTGAAGCTTTCTTT
CASSVAEINTEAFF
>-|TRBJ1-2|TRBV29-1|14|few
TGCAGCGTTGCCGGAGCCGCAGCTAACTATGGCTACACCTTC
CSVAGAAANYGYTF
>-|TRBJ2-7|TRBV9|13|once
TGTGCCAGCAGCGTAGATGGGGGCCTCGAGCAGTACTTC
CASSVDGGLEQYF
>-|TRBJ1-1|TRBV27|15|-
TGTGCCAGCAGTTTAGATGGTCGGGCGAACACTGAAGCTTTCTTT
CASSLDGRANTEAFF
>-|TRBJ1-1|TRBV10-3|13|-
TGTGCCATCAGTGAGTCGGGGGACACTGAAGCTTTCTTT
CAISESGDTEAFF
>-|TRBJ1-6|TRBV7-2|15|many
TGTGCCAGCGGACCCCTGAGGGCTATTAATTCACCCCTCCACTTT
CASGPLRAINSPLHF
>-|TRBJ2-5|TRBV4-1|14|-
TGCGCCAGCAGCCAAGAGCATCGCAGTGGGACCCAGTACTTC
CASSQEHRSGTQYF
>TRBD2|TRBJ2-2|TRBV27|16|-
TGTGCCAGCAGTCCCCTGGCTAGCGGGGGGGTGATTGAGCTGTTTTTT
CASSPLASGGVIELFF
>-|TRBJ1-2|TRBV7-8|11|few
TGTGCCAGCGGCGGCCTCGGAGGCTACACCTTC
CASGGLGGYTF
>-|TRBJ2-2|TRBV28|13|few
TGTGCCAGCAGGACGGGCGCCACCGGGGAGCTGTTTTTT
CASRTGATGELFF
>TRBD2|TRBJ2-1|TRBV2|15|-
TGTGCCAGCAGAACTAGCGGGGCTACCTACAATGAGCAGTTCTTC
CASRTSGATYNEQFF
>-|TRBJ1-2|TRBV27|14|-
TGTGCCAGCAGTCAGGCGGGGTATAACTATGGCTACACCTTC
CASSQAGYNYGYTF
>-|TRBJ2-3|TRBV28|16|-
TGTGCCAGCAGTTTATGGGGGCACATCGACGGGGATACGCAGTATTTT
CASSLWGHIDGDTQYF
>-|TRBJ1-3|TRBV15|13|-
TGTGCCACCAGCACCAAAATCGGAAACACCATATATTTT
CATSTKIGNTIYF
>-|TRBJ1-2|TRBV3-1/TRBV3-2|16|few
TGTGCCAGCAGCCATTCCGCCTTACAGGGACGGAACGGCTACACCTTC
CASSHSALQGRNGYTF
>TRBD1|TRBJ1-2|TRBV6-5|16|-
TGTGCCAGCAGTTGGACAGGGAGCGGCCCGGACTATGGCTACACCTTC
CASSWTGSGPDYGYTF
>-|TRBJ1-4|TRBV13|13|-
TGTGCCAGCAGCTTCGGGGGTCGGGAAAAACTGTTTTTT
CASSFGGREKLFF
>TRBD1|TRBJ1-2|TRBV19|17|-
TGTGCCAGTAGTGTACTACAGGGGGCGAGGATCAACTATGGCTACACCTTC
CASSVLQGARINYGYTF
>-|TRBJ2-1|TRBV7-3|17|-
TGTGCCAGCAGCACGCCGGGACTCCGCTATTCCTACAATGAGCAGTTCTTC
CASSTPGLRYSYNEQFF
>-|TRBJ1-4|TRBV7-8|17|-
TGTGCCAGCAGCTTCCGGGTAGGCGGCGTCCTTAATGAAAAACTGTTTTTT
CASSFRVGGVLNEKLFF
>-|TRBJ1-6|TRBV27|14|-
TGTGCCAGCAGAGATGGGGGGCCGAATTCACCCCTCCACTTT
CASRDGGPNSPLHF
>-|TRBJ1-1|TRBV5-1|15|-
TGCGCCAGCAGCTTCTCACAGGGAGGGAACACTGAAGCTTTCTTT
CASSFSQGGNTEAFF